Below are 31 T cell receptor beta chains sequenced from a single sample in a study of blood T cell repertoires in COVID-19. The table came from immunoSEQ multiplex PCR; TCRdb's copy has only in-frame clones and leaves some out. The table lists fewer than 100,000 clones, 91% of them singletons. Material for sequencing was peripheral blood. The receptor source for this set is a woman aged 45 to 65 in a cohort sampled during active COVID-19.

The rearrangement uses TRBV7-9 and TRBJ2-3, with 7 nucleotides matching TRBD2. The CDR3 is made up of 13 amino acids. Trimming removed 7 bases from V and 0 bases from J; junction bases left unmatched: 1. Germline V gene sequence: CDR1 SEHNR, CDR2 FQNEAQ (reference sequence). The CDR3 bases are TGTGCCAGCACGGGACTAAGCACAGATACGCAGTATTTT. Residues: CASTGLSTDTQYF.

The chain is built from TRBV7-9 and TRBJ1-1; D is unresolved. With 5 bases removed from V and 0 bases from J, the gap between germline ends came to 16 bases. The CDR3 runs to 16 residues. Germline CDR1 SEHNR, CDR2 FQNEAQ (reference sequence). CDR3 in DNA: TGTGCCAGCAGCCCGAACAAAAGGCGGATGAACACTGAAGCTTTCTTT. It is translated as CASSPNKRRMNTEAFF. The whole variable domain, filled in from reference TRBV7-9 and TRBJ1-1, reads DTGVSQNPRHKITKRGQNVTFRCDPISEHNRLYWYRQTLGQGPEFLTYFQNEAQLEKSRLLSDRFSAERPKGSFSTLEIQRTEQGDSAMYLCASSPNKRRMNTEAFFGQGTRLTVV.

This clone turned up a few times. The CDR3: CAWSVSNNQPQHF. DNA for the CDR3: TGTGCCTGGAGTGTATCCAACAATCAGCCCCAGCATTTT. This rearrangement joins TRBV30 to TRBJ1-5; no definite D call. Germline V lookup: CDR1 GTSNPN, CDR2 SVGIG (reference sequence). CDR3 length: 13 residues. The V end lost 0 bases, the J end lost 3 bases, and 6 bases lay between the germline ends.

The rearrangement uses TRBV19 and TRBJ1-5, with no clear D. Trimming removed 4 bases at V and 6 bases at J, with 10 bases between. The CDR3 spans 13 residues. The germline CDR1 and CDR2 sequences are LNHDA and SQIVND (reference sequence). For the CDR3, the DNA is TGTGCCAGTAGTACCCTTGGCTCTCAGCCCCAGCATTTT. It yields the protein CASSTLGSQPQHF.

The chain employs TRBV19 and TRBJ1-2; no reliable D call. CDR3 length equals 14 residues. CDR1 and CDR2 from the germline V gene are LNHDA and SQIVND (reference sequence). V lost 10 bases to trimming and J lost 2 bases, with 17 bases between them. Written as DNA, the CDR3 is TGTGCCACCCATATCGGAGGAGGGAACTATGGCTACACCTTC. It yields the protein CATHIGGGNYGYTF.

This chain uses TRBV6-4 with TRBJ2-7; D perhaps matches TRBD2 (6 bases). Germline CDR1 reads MRHNA; CDR2 reads SNTAGT. CDR3 length: 13 residues. V was shortened by 3 bases and J by 7 bases, with 13 bases between the two germline ends. CDR3 sequence: CASSEGPEGEQYF. CDR3 DNA sequence: TGTGCCAGCAGTGAGGGACCGGAGGGGGAGCAGTACTTC.

The chain recombines TRBV7-9 with TRBJ2-5; D gene ambiguous. The CDR3 totals 12 residues. V was cut by 5 bases and J by 5 bases, with 9 bases left in between. The germline V gene has CDR1 SEHNR and CDR2 FQNEAQ (reference sequence). CDR3 loop: CASSNHLETQYF. Written as DNA, the CDR3 is TGTGCCAGCAGCAATCACTTGGAGACCCAGTACTTC.

The rearrangement uses TRBV3-1 (or the pseudogene TRBV3-2) and TRBJ1-2; TRBD1 agrees at 8 bases. V dropped 1 base and J dropped 3; count of bases not matched to a gene: 4. This CDR3 contains 15 residues. The germline CDR1 and CDR2 sequences are LGHDT and YNNKEL (reference sequence). The chain's CDR3 is CASSQGQGAYYGYTF. As DNA, the CDR3 is TGTGCCAGCAGCCAAGGGCAGGGGGCTTACTATGGCTACACCTTC.

The gene calls are TRBV19 and TRBJ2-3; TRBD1 matches 8 bases. Losses at the gene ends were 4 bases for V and 2 bases for J; bases not matched to a gene: 8. This CDR3 spans 16 amino acids. Germline V gene sequence: CDR1 LNHDA, CDR2 SQIVND (reference sequence). The CDR3 loop is CASSTGTGRNTDTQYF. As DNA, the CDR3 is TGTGCCAGTAGTACGGGGACAGGTCGTAACACAGATACGCAGTATTTT.

The chain recombines TRBV5-1 with TRBJ1-6; 7 bases match TRBD1. The V gene's germline CDR1 is SGHRS and CDR2 YFSETQ. This CDR3 is 14 amino acids long. Trimming removed 4 bases from V and 6 bases from J; junction bases left unmatched: 4. The CDR3 sequence is CASSPGQSNSPLHF. Written as DNA, the CDR3 is TGCGCCAGCAGCCCGGGACAGTCTAATTCACCCCTCCACTTT.

V gene TRBV5-1 combines with J gene TRBJ2-7, with TRBD1 matching 11 bases. The CDR3 is 15 amino acids. Trimming cost V 3 bases and J 2 bases; bases outside gene matches: 4. From germline, CDR1 is SGHRS and CDR2 YFSETQ. Here the CDR3 reads CASSYAGQGAYEQYF. The CDR3 nucleotides read TGCGCCAGCAGCTACGCGGGACAGGGGGCCTACGAGCAGTACTTC.

As DNA, the CDR3 is TGTGCCAGCAGCCATTGGACAGGGGCCGGGGAGCTGTTTTTT. This translates into CASSHWTGAGELFF. The chain combines TRBV3-1 (or the pseudogene TRBV3-2) with TRBJ2-2; 9 bases agree with TRBD1. The J segment lost 6 bases and the V segment lost 3 bases, leaving 2 bases of the junction unmatched. The length of the CDR3 is 14 residues. Germline CDR1 reads LGHDT; CDR2 reads YNNKEL (reference sequence).

The chain joins TRBV19 to TRBJ2-5; D gene uncertain. V lost 5 bases, J lost 4 bases, and 5 bases lay in between. The CDR3 contains 11 residues. The germline V gene encodes CDR1 LNHDA and CDR2 SQIVND (reference sequence). The CDR3 protein is CASSWRETQYF. The CDR3 DNA reads TGTGCCAGTAGTTGGAGAGAGACCCAGTACTTC.

This clone was detected only once. V and J are TRBV7-9 and TRBJ2-1; 9 nucleotides align to TRBD1. Germline lookup yields CDR1 SEHNR and CDR2 FQNEAQ (reference sequence). This CDR3 is built from 15 residues. J was trimmed by 2 bases and V by 4 bases; bases with no gene match: 3. The CDR3 DNA is TGTGCCAGCAGCTCGGGACAGGGTGCCTACAATGAGCAGTTCTTC. Amino acids: CASSSGQGAYNEQFF.

This sequence joins TRBV27 and TRBJ2-7, with unresolved D. The CDR3 runs to 11 residues. Trimming removed 5 bases at V and 2 bases at J, with 4 bases between. Germline CDR1 is MNHEY and CDR2 is SMNVEV (reference sequence). CDR3 in DNA: TGTGCCAGCAGTGTTACCTACGAGCAGTACTTC. As protein: CASSVTYEQYF.

The chain carries TRBV28 and TRBJ1-6, with TRBD1 matching 7 bases. CDR1 and CDR2 (germline): MDHEN, SYDVKM. V gave up 4 bases and J gave up 6 bases; unmatched junction bases: 3. CDR3 length equals 14 residues. CDR3 amino acids: CASSWGQPNSPLHF. The CDR3 nucleotides read TGTGCCAGCAGTTGGGGACAGCCTAATTCACCCCTCCACTTT.

V usage is TRBV9 and J usage is TRBJ1-5; 9 bases fit TRBD1. Unmatched junction bases numbered 3, after V lost 0 bases and J lost 5 bases. Germline V CDR1 and CDR2: SGDLS, YYNGEE. The CDR3 sequence is 15 residues long. This chain's CDR3 is CASSVGRTGDQPQHF. The CDR3 nucleotides are TGTGCCAGCAGCGTAGGACGGACAGGGGATCAGCCCCAGCATTTT.

V gene TRBV19 combines with J gene TRBJ2-7, with 7 bases matching TRBD2. V gave up 5 bases and J gave up 2 bases; unmatched junction bases: 6. The CDR3 is 14 amino acids. Germline lookup yields CDR1 LNHDA and CDR2 SQIVND (reference sequence). CDR3 in amino acids: CASSARGRTYEQYF. The DNA for the CDR3 is TGTGCCAGTAGTGCCCGCGGGAGAACCTACGAGCAGTACTTC.

V gene TRBV5-5 combines with J gene TRBJ1-1; D is possibly TRBD1 (5 bases). Per germline, CDR1 SGHKS and CDR2 YYEKEE (reference sequence). CDR3 length equals 15 residues. The V end was cut by 0 bases, the J end by 0 bases, with 9 bases between. CDR3 DNA sequence: TGTGCCAGCAGCTTGGATGGGGCCGTGAACACTGAAGCTTTCTTT. It is translated as CASSLDGAVNTEAFF.

V usage is TRBV12-3 or TRBV12-4 and J usage is TRBJ1-2; D unresolved. The CDR3 spans 13 residues. V was shortened by 3 bases and J by 1 base, with 6 bases between the two germline ends. CDR3: CASSLGSNYGYTF. CDR3 DNA: TGTGCCAGCAGTTTGGGCAGTAACTATGGCTACACCTTC.

The chain combines TRBV11-2 with TRBJ1-1; perhaps TRBD1 as D (5 bases). The CDR3 has 16 amino acids. V lost 1 base and J 5 bases, leaving 17 bases between the germline ends. The germline V gene has CDR1 SGHAT and CDR2 FQNNGV. CDR3: CASSLGVQGYWTEAFF. The DNA for the CDR3 is TGTGCCAGCAGCTTAGGAGTCCAGGGATATTGGACTGAAGCTTTCTTT.

This rearrangement joins TRBV19 to TRBJ2-7; tentatively, D is TRBD1 (6 bases). This CDR3 has 14 amino acids. Germline V CDR1 and CDR2: LNHDA, SQIVND (reference sequence). V was shortened by 5 bases and J by 6 bases, with 17 bases between the two germline ends. DNA of the CDR3: TGTGCCAGTAGTCAAAACAGGGACCTGGGCGAGCAGTACTTC. Protein product: CASSQNRDLGEQYF.

This chain uses TRBV7-5 with TRBJ1-5; the table's D call TRBD1 went unverified against the DNA. TRBV7-5 constitutes a pseudogene. CDR3 length: 14 amino acids. DNA of the CDR3: TGTGCCAGAAGCTTTAGACAGGTTGATCAGCCCCAGCATTTT. Translated, it gives CARSFRQVDQPQHF.

The chain links TRBV4-1 to TRBJ2-3; D is unclear. The CDR3 is made up of 15 amino acids. Germline lookup yields CDR1 MGHRA and CDR2 YSYEKL. V was shortened by 0 bases and J by 6 bases, with 13 bases between the two germline ends. This chain's CDR3 is CASSQDIGYADTQYF. CDR3 bases: TGCGCCAGCAGCCAAGATATCGGGTACGCGGATACGCAGTATTTT.

The J gene is TRBJ1-4, the V gene TRBV7-2; D is perhaps TRBD1 (6 bases). Trimming left V 1 base short and J 6 bases short, with 6 bases between. Germline loops: CDR1 SGHTA, CDR2 FQGNSA. This CDR3 spans 13 amino acids. CDR3 sequence reads: CASSLDRDEKLFF. DNA of the CDR3: TGTGCCAGCAGCTTAGACAGGGATGAAAAACTGTTTTTT.

This clone was detected only once. This rearrangement joins TRBV6-5 to TRBJ2-7; 7 bases are a match to TRBD1. The V and J ends lost 7 bases and 2 bases, in that order; junction bases with no gene match: 5. CDR1 is MNHEY and CDR2 is SVGAGI in the germline V gene. CDR3 length: 13 amino acids. The CDR3 sequence is CASTMTGTYEQYF. The CDR3 nucleotides are TGTGCCAGCACAATGACAGGGACCTACGAGCAGTACTTC.

The chain is built from TRBV24-1 and TRBJ1-4, with 7 positions matching TRBD1. The germline V gene encodes CDR1 KGHDR and CDR2 SFDVKD. This CDR3 spans 14 amino acids. V dropped 3 bases and J dropped 7; count of bases not matched to a gene: 4. CDR3 nucleotide sequence: TGTGCCACCAGTGATGGACAGGACGGTGAAAAACTGTTTTTT. This sequence encodes CATSDGQDGEKLFF.

The rearrangement links TRBV19 to TRBJ1-6; D unresolved. The CDR3 covers 17 residues. In germline, CDR1 is LNHDA, CDR2 SQIVND (reference sequence). Trimming pared 2 bases from V and 0 bases from J, leaving 11 bases between. The CDR3 protein is CASSILPISSYNSPLHF. In DNA form, the CDR3 reads TGTGCCAGTAGTATATTGCCGATTAGCTCCTATAATTCACCCCTCCACTTT.

V is TRBV2 and J is TRBJ2-5, with D hard to call. Germline CDR1 SNHLY, CDR2 FYNNEI. This CDR3 comprises 14 residues. V lost 3 bases and J lost 7, with 15 bases in between. CDR3 residues: CASSEGPASSTQYF. The DNA for the CDR3 is TGTGCCAGCAGTGAGGGCCCAGCATCCTCGACCCAGTACTTC.

This sequence joins TRBV5-1 and TRBJ1-2, with 7 bases identical to TRBD1. The CDR3 loop spans 15 amino acids. Germline V gene lookup returns CDR1 SGHRS and CDR2 YFSETQ. The V and J ends lost 2 bases and 1 base, in that order; junction bases with no gene match: 5. The DNA of the CDR3 is TGCGCCAGCAGCTTCGGAGCAGGGGGTAACTATGGCTACACCTTC. It translates to CASSFGAGGNYGYTF.

In nucleotides, the CDR3 is TGTGCCACCAGCGCGAGGGGGACAGACTCCTACGAGCAGTACTTC. Amino acids: CATSARGTDSYEQYF. The rearrangement links TRBV15 to TRBJ2-7; 7 nucleotides align to TRBD1. The CDR3 is 15 amino acids. Germline CDR1 is LNHNV and CDR2 is YYDKDF (reference sequence). V lost 5 bases, J lost 0 bases, and 7 bases stayed unmatched.